This TCR beta chain was identified during a study of blood T cells in healthy people across ages. A second PCR of about 7 to 12 cycles used a sample-barcoded 5' primer and a J-beta primer mix. MiXCR was run by TCRdb on the 5' RACE reads, yielding one entry per CDR3 protein. The sample includes over 1,300,000 distinct CDR3 sequences, around 59% seen only once; the top ten take roughly 6.3%. Findings and caveats of the study: Across the age range, TCR beta diversity per million T cells fell in a roughly linear way.

The germline V gene encodes CDR1 DFQATT and CDR2 SNEGSKA (reference sequence). There are 15 residues in the CDR3. V lost 6 bases, J lost 2 bases, and 17 bases lay in between. Worth noting for this clonotype: Its antigen remains unidentified.

This sequence originates from a man between 18 and 35 years old in good health. The chain is built from TRBV20-1 and TRBJ2-1; D assignment may be TRBD1 or TRBD2 (5 bases each). Sequences were obtained from blood. This CDR3 reads CSAMNGARPYNEQFF. The CDR3 coding sequence is TGCAGTGCGATGAACGGGGCCCGCCCCTACAATGAGCAGTTCTTC.